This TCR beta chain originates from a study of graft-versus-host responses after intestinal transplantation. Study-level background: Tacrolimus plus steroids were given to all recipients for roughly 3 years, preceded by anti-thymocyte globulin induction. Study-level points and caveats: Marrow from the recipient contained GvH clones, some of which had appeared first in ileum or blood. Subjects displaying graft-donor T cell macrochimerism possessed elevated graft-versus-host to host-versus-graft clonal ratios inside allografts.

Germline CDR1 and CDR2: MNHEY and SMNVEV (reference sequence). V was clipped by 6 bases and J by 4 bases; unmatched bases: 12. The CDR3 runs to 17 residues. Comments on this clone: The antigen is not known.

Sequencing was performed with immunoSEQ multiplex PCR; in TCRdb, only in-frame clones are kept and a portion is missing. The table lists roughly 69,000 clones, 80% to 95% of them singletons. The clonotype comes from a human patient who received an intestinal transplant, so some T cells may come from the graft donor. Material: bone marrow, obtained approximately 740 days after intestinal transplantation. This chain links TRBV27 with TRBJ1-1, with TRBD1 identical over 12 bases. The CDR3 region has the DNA TGTGCCAGCAGAATTCTGGGGGACAGGGGGCATGGCACTGAAGCTTTCTTT. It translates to CASRILGDRGHGTEAFF.